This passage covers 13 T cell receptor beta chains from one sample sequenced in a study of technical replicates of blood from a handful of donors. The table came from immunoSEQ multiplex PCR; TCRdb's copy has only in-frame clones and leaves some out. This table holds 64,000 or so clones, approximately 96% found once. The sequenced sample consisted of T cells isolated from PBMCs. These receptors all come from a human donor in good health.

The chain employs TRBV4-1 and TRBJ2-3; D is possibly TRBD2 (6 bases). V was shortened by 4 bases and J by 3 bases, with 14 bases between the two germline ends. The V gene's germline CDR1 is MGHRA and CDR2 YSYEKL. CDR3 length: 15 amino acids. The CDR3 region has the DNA TGCGCCAGCAGCCCGCGGGGCAGGGAGACAGATACGCAGTATTTT. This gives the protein CASSPRGRETDTQYF.

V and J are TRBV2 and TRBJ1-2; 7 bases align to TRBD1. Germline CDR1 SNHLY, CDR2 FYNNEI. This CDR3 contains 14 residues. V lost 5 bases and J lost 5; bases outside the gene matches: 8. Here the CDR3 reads CASSPQGLAYGYTF. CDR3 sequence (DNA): TGTGCCAGCAGTCCACAGGGGCTCGCGTATGGCTACACCTTC.

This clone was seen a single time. CDR3 nucleotide sequence: TGTGCCAGCAGCTTAGCAGGGGGTTTGAACACTGAAGCTTTCTTT. The encoded protein is CASSLAGGLNTEAFF. The chain links TRBV7-8 to TRBJ1-1; maybe TRBD1 (6 bases). The CDR3 is 15 amino acids. Germline V gene data show CDR1 as SGHVS and CDR2 as FQNEAQ. Deletions cut 0 bases from V and 0 bases from J, with 8 bases between.

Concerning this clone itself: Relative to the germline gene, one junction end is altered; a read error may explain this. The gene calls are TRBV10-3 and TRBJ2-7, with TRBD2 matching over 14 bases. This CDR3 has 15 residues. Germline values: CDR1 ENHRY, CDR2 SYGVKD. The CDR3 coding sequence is TGTGCCATCACTGGGACTAGCGGGAGCTCCAACGAGCAGTACTTC. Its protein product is CAITGTSGSSNEQYF.

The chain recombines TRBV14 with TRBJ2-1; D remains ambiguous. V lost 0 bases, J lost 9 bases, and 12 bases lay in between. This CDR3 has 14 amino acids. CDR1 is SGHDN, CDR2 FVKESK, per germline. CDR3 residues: CASSQDISTSEQFF. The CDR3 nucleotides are TGTGCCAGCAGCCAAGATATTTCAACGAGTGAGCAGTTCTTC.

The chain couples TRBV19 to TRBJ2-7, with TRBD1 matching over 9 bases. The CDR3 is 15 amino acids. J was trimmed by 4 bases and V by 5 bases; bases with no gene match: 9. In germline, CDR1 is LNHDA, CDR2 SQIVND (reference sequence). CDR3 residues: CASSYTGTGTYEQYF. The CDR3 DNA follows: TGTGCCAGTAGTTACACCGGGACAGGGACGTACGAGCAGTACTTC.

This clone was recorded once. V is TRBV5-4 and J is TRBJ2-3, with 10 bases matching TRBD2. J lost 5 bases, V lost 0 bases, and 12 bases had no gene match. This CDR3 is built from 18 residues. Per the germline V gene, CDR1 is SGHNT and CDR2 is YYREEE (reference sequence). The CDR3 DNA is TGTGCCAGCAGCTTGGTGATAGCGGGGGGCGCCAGGATAGATACGCAGTATTTT. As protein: CASSLVIAGGARIDTQYF.

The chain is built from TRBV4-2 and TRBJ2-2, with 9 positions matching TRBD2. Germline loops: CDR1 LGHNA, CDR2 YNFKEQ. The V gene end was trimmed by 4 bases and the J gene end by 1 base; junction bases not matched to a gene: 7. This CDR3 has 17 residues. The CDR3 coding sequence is TGTGCCAGCAGCCCCGAAGGAGCGGGGGGGAACACCGGGGAGCTGTTTTTT. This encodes CASSPEGAGGNTGELFF.

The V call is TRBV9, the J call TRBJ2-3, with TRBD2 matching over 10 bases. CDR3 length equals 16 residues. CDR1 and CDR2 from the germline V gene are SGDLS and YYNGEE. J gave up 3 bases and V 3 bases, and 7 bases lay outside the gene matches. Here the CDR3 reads CASSGPLAGKTDTQYF. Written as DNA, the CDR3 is TGTGCCAGCAGCGGGCCACTAGCGGGAAAAACAGATACGCAGTATTTT.

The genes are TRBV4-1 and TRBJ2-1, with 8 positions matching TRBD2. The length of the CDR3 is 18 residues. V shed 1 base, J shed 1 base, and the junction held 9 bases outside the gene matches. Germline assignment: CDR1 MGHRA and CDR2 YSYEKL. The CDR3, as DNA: TGCGCCAGCAGCCAAGTACAAAGCGGGAGTGGGTCCTACAATGAGCAGTTCTTC. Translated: CASSQVQSGSGSYNEQFF.

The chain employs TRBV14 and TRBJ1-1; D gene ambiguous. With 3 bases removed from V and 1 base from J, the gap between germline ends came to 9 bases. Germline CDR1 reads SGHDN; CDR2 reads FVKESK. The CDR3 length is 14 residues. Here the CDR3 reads CASSQVPGNTEAFF. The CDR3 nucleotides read TGTGCCAGCAGCCAGGTCCCAGGGAACACTGAAGCTTTCTTT.

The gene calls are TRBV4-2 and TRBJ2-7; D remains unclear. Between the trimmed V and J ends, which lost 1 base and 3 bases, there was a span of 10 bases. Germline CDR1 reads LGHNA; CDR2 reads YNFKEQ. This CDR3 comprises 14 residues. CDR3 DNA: TGTGCCAGCAGCCAAGGAGTAAATGACTACGAGCAGTACTTC. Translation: CASSQGVNDYEQYF.

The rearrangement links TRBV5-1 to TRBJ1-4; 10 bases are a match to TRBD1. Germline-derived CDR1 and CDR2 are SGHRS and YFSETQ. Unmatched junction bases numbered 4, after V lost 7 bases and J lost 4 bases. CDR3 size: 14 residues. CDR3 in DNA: TGCGCCAGCGGACAGGGGGACATTAATGAAAAACTGTTTTTT. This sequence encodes CASGQGDINEKLFF.